The sequence of this T cell receptor (beta chain) was determined in a study of blood T cell repertoires in COVID-19. Per germline, CDR1 MNHEY and CDR2 SMNVEV (reference sequence). The CDR3 spans 15 residues. The V and J ends lost 3 bases and 2 bases respectively, with 12 bases between them. Profiling relied on immunoSEQ multiplex PCR, and the TCRdb table lists in-frame clones only, not all of them. The sample includes over 150,000 clones, 88% of them seen just once. The clonotype comes from a man aged 50-59 years who had recovered from COVID-19. The V call is TRBV27, the J call TRBJ2-3, with D tentatively TRBD2 (6 bases). Material for sequencing was peripheral blood. The CDR3 here is CASSFAAGITDTQYF. Written as DNA, the CDR3 is TGTGCCAGCAGTTTTGCGGCGGGAATCACAGATACGCAGTATTTT.